Shown below are 23 T cell receptor beta chains from a single sample sequenced in a study of cytomegalovirus exposure and HLA in healthy donors. 13 Jbeta primers and 60 Vbeta primers were used for the PCR. Sequenced by immunoSEQ multiplex PCR; TCRdb stores in-frame clones only, minus some. The sample comprises over 150,000 clones, 75% to 85% of which are singletons, and around 7% rests with the top ten. The sample was PBMCs. The receptors stem from a man aged 25 to 40 in good health and CMV-seropositive.

The gene calls are TRBV7-9 and TRBJ1-1, with D perhaps TRBD1 (6 bases). Looked up from germline, CDR1 is SEHNR and CDR2 is FQNEAQ (reference sequence). The germline V and J ends were trimmed by 6 bases and 7 bases, with 21 bases remaining between them. The CDR3 extends over 15 amino acids. CDR3 region: CASRPGGGGVLEAFF. CDR3 bases: TGTGCCAGCAGACCCGGGGGAGGGGGGGTCCTTGAAGCTTTCTTT.

This clone was counted a single time. The gene calls are TRBV9 and TRBJ1-1; TRBD1 matches 7 bases. Germline assignment: CDR1 SGDLS and CDR2 YYNGEE. The CDR3 consists of 14 residues. With V trimmed by 0 bases and J by 4 bases, 3 bases remained unmatched. The CDR3 coding sequence is TGTGCCAGCAGCGTAGGGTACAGGGGCACTGAAGCTTTCTTT. Its protein product is CASSVGYRGTEAFF.

This chain uses TRBV9 with TRBJ2-7; 7 bases line up with TRBD2. This CDR3 is 13 amino acids long. The V and J ends lost 0 bases and 6 bases, in that order; junction bases with no gene match: 3. Looked up from germline, CDR1 is SGDLS and CDR2 is YYNGEE. CDR3: CASSVVGGVEQYF. The DNA of the CDR3 is TGTGCCAGCAGCGTAGTGGGAGGGGTCGAGCAGTACTTC.

The chain couples TRBV9 to TRBJ1-2, with D uncertain. The CDR3 consists of 11 residues. CDR1 is SGDLS, CDR2 YYNGEE, per germline. V lost 7 bases to trimming and J lost 3 bases, with 7 bases between them. The CDR3 region is CASGRYYGYTF. The CDR3 coding sequence is TGTGCCAGCGGCAGGTACTATGGCTACACCTTC.

The rearrangement links TRBV13 to TRBJ2-7; 8 bases are shared with TRBD1. The CDR3 runs to 17 residues. V shed 4 bases, J shed 6 bases, and the junction held 17 bases outside the gene matches. From germline, CDR1 is PRHDT and CDR2 FYEKMQ (reference sequence). For the CDR3, the DNA is TGTGCCAGCAGCTCATTCCTGTCCGGACAGGGAGCGGGCGAGCAGTACTTC. This encodes CASSSFLSGQGAGEQYF.

The chain joins TRBV27 to TRBJ1-4, with 11 bases that match TRBD1. This CDR3 is built from 15 residues. Germline V gene lookup returns CDR1 MNHEY and CDR2 SMNVEV (reference sequence). With V trimmed by 5 bases and J by 11 bases, 10 bases remained unmatched. CDR3: CASSRRGDRGGKLFF. CDR3 DNA sequence: TGTGCCAGCAGTCGAAGGGGGGACAGGGGGGGGAAACTGTTTTTT.

The J gene is TRBJ2-1, the V gene TRBV4-2; 8 positions agree with TRBD2. With V trimmed by 4 bases and J by 4 bases, 9 bases remained unmatched. The CDR3 totals 16 residues. Germline V CDR1 and CDR2: LGHNA, YNFKEQ. The CDR3 region is CASSLPGGPVYNEQFF. CDR3 DNA sequence: TGTGCCAGCAGCCTGCCGGGGGGGCCAGTGTACAATGAGCAGTTCTTC.

CDR3 protein: CASSPGTGASTDTQYF. The CDR3 DNA is TGTGCCAGCAGCCCTGGGACAGGGGCCTCCACAGATACGCAGTATTTT. V and J are TRBV11-3 and TRBJ2-3; 10 bases agree with TRBD1. The CDR3 consists of 16 residues. Trimming at V came to 5 bases and at J to 2 bases, leaving 7 bases not matched to a gene. Germline values: CDR1 SGHNT, CDR2 YENEEA.

The chain has TRBV9 and TRBJ2-7; the match to TRBD2 covers 7 bases. The germline V gene has CDR1 SGDLS and CDR2 YYNGEE. CDR3 length: 15 amino acids. Trimming cost V 4 bases and J 6 bases; bases outside gene matches: 13. CDR3 in amino acids: CASSSTGREWGEQYF. CDR3 coding DNA: TGTGCCAGCAGCTCCACGGGGCGGGAGTGGGGCGAGCAGTACTTC. Full variable domain (remainder filled in from reference TRBV9 and TRBJ2-7): DSGVTQTPKHLITATGQRVTLRCSPRSGDLSVYWYQQSLDQGLQFLIQYYNGEERAKGNILERFSAQQFPDLHSELNLSSLELGDSALYFCASSSTGREWGEQYFGPGTRLTVT.

This chain joins TRBV10-3 and TRBJ2-7; tentative D call: TRBD1 (6 bases). V lost 3 bases to trimming and J lost 2 bases, with 20 bases between them. Germline values: CDR1 ENHRY, CDR2 SYGVKD. This CDR3 has 17 residues. The CDR3 sequence is CAISDPGTMGKPYEQYF. In DNA form, the CDR3 reads TGTGCCATCAGTGATCCCGGGACAATGGGGAAACCCTACGAGCAGTACTTC.

This chain connects TRBV27 to TRBJ2-4; no clear D. Germline loops: CDR1 MNHEY, CDR2 SMNVEV (reference sequence). Trimming took off 3 bases at V and 0 bases at J, with 12 bases between the two ends. This CDR3 is built from 16 residues. CDR3 bases: TGTGCCAGCAGTTTCAGAAATCCCCTAGCCAAAAACATTCAGTACTTC. Translated: CASSFRNPLAKNIQYF.

This clone was picked up a small number of times. The rearrangement joins TRBV6-4 to TRBJ1-5; unclear D gene. The V gene's germline CDR1 is MRHNA and CDR2 SNTAGT. Trimming cost V 8 bases and J 7 bases, with 15 bases left between them. The CDR3 loop spans 13 amino acids. CDR3 DNA: TGTGCCAGCTCCGACCCGGGGTGGCAGCCCCAGCATTTT. Its translation is CASSDPGWQPQHF.

The chain recombines TRBV19 with TRBJ1-3; D is possibly TRBD1 (5 bases). CDR1 and CDR2 from the germline V gene are LNHDA and SQIVND (reference sequence). There are 14 residues in the CDR3. Trimming pared 4 bases from V and 4 bases from J, leaving 11 bases between. For the CDR3, the DNA is TGTGCCAGTAGTACCAGGGAGGCCGGAAACACCATATATTTT. Protein: CASSTREAGNTIYF.

Comments on this clone: The junction departs from the called germline gene at one end, perhaps through a read error. V and J are TRBV7-9 and TRBJ2-1; 12 bases agree with TRBD2. Germline values: CDR1 SEHNR, CDR2 FQNEAQ (reference sequence). The CDR3 is 17 residues long. The chain's CDR3 is CSSSQTGTSGLYNEQFF. DNA for the CDR3: TGTTCCAGCAGCCAAACCGGGACTAGCGGGCTCTACAATGAGCAGTTCTTC.

The chain recombines TRBV19 with TRBJ1-4; the match to TRBD1 covers 9 bases. Germline loops: CDR1 LNHDA, CDR2 SQIVND (reference sequence). Trimming took 10 bases from V and 8 from J; bases not matched to a gene: 11. This CDR3 spans 14 amino acids. As DNA, the CDR3 is TGTGCCACCAAATGGACAGGGGAAGGCGAAAAACTGTTTTTT. Its protein is CATKWTGEGEKLFF.

The chain links TRBV7-9 to TRBJ2-7, with 7 bases matching TRBD1. V trimming: 2 bases; J trimming: 7 bases; junction bases outside the gene matches: 11. This CDR3 has 15 residues. Germline V gene lookup returns CDR1 SEHNR and CDR2 FQNEAQ (reference sequence). CDR3 in amino acids: CASSLTGAILWEQYF. In DNA, the CDR3 is TGTGCCAGCAGCTTAACAGGGGCCATCCTTTGGGAGCAGTACTTC.

The V gene is TRBV12-5, the J gene TRBJ2-3, with TRBD1 as a possible D gene (6 bases). This CDR3 spans 13 amino acids. Per germline, CDR1 LGHNT and CDR2 FRNRAP. V lost 5 bases, J lost 4 bases, and 10 bases lay in between. The CDR3 protein is CASGGSGADTQYF. CDR3 nucleotides: TGTGCTAGTGGTGGATCAGGGGCAGATACGCAGTATTTT.

The V and J genes are TRBV7-8 and TRBJ1-1; TRBD1 is a possible D gene (5 bases). With 1 base removed from V and 1 base from J, the gap between germline ends came to 13 bases. The CDR3 sequence is 16 residues long. Germline-derived CDR1 and CDR2 are SGHVS and FQNEAQ. CDR3 sequence (DNA): TGTGCCAGCAGCTTAGGGGGCCATGCTTGGAACACTGAAGCTTTCTTT. The encoded protein is CASSLGGHAWNTEAFF.

V is TRBV7-9 and J is TRBJ2-5; D is possibly TRBD2 (6 bases). The CDR3 is 15 residues long. The germline gives CDR1 SEHNR, CDR2 FQNEAQ (reference sequence). Trimming cost V 1 base and J 5 bases, with 14 bases left between them. The CDR3 bases are TGTGCCAGCAGCTTAGGGTTCGCGGGATCGGAGACCCAGTACTTC. It translates to CASSLGFAGSETQYF.

The rearrangement links TRBV5-4 to TRBJ2-7; tentative D call: TRBD2 (5 bases). The CDR3 has 15 residues. Trimming cost V 5 bases and J 3 bases, with 18 bases left between them. CDR1 SGHNT and CDR2 YYREEE come from the germline V gene (reference sequence). The CDR3 DNA sequence: TGTGCCAGCAGTGCCGGGGTATCGAGAAACTACGAGCAGTACTTC. This codes for CASSAGVSRNYEQYF.

This clone turned up a few times. The chain employs TRBV5-1 and TRBJ2-7; TRBD1 is a possible D gene (6 bases). From germline, CDR1 is SGHRS and CDR2 YFSETQ. The CDR3 consists of 15 residues. V lost 0 bases and J lost 2, with 12 bases in between. This chain's CDR3 is CASSLEAGETYEQYF. The CDR3 DNA follows: TGCGCCAGCAGCTTGGAGGCAGGGGAAACCTACGAGCAGTACTTC.

This clone was counted a single time. The CDR3 spells CASSLGTGAYEQYF. CDR3 nucleotide sequence: TGCGCCAGCAGCTTGGGGACAGGGGCCTACGAGCAGTACTTC. This chain connects TRBV5-1 to TRBJ2-7, with 9 bases matching TRBD1. This CDR3 has 14 residues. J gave up 2 bases and V 0 bases, and 0 bases lay outside the gene matches. The V gene's germline CDR1 is SGHRS and CDR2 YFSETQ.

This sequence joins TRBV2 and TRBJ2-3; TRBD2 might be the D (5 bases). This CDR3 has 14 residues. Between the trimmed V and J ends, which lost 3 bases and 2 bases, there was a span of 9 bases. Looked up from germline, CDR1 is SNHLY and CDR2 is FYNNEI. The CDR3 DNA reads as TGTGCCAGCAGTGACACACTAGTCACAGATACGCAGTATTTT. This gives the protein CASSDTLVTDTQYF.